These 28 T cell receptor beta chains came from one sample sequenced in a study of beta chain features in type 1 diabetes. The whole isolated RNA underwent reverse transcription, so sequencing captured expressed TCRB transcripts. Some clones are missing from TCRdb's copy, which holds only in-frame ones; the method was immunoSEQ multiplex PCR. The sample lists around 300,000 clones, approximately 11% seen once, with around 0.015% in the top ten. The specimen was naive CD4+ T cells from blood. Source of these receptors: a woman aged 25 to 39 in good health.

This chain connects TRBV25-1 to TRBJ1-1; 8 bases match TRBD1. The CDR3 totals 13 residues. Unmatched junction bases numbered 7, after V lost 7 bases and J lost 6 bases. CDR1 is MGHDK, CDR2 SYGVNS, per germline. The CDR3 DNA sequence: TGTGCCAGCAACCAGGGGGCGCGGCCTGAAGCTTTCTTT. Residues: CASNQGARPEAFF.

V gene TRBV20-1 combines with J gene TRBJ2-3; no clear D gene. Per the germline V gene, CDR1 is DFQATT and CDR2 is SNEGSKA (reference sequence). The V gene lost 6 bases and the J gene lost 5 bases, with 9 bases spanning the gap. CDR3 length: 11 residues. The CDR3 DNA sequence: TGCAGTGCCGGCCCGGGAGATACGCAGTATTTT. This gives the protein CSAGPGDTQYF.

A few counts support this clone. The rearrangement joins TRBV25-1 to TRBJ1-2; unclear D gene. The CDR3 spans 13 residues. Trimming took 4 bases from V and 4 from J, leaving 10 bases between them. Germline lookup yields CDR1 MGHDK and CDR2 SYGVNS. CDR3 sequence (DNA): TGTGCCAGCAGTGGGATCGGGGTCTATGGCTACACCTTC. Residues: CASSGIGVYGYTF.

This chain connects TRBV6-5 to TRBJ2-5; TRBD1 agrees at 9 bases. Trimming removed 2 bases from V and 5 bases from J; junction bases left unmatched: 6. Germline assignment: CDR1 MNHEY and CDR2 SVGAGI. The CDR3 loop spans 15 amino acids. The CDR3 nucleotides read TGTGCCAGCAGTTACGAGGGACAGGGTTTCGAGACCCAGTACTTC. Amino acid sequence: CASSYEGQGFETQYF.

V and J are TRBV28 and TRBJ2-7; a weak D match, TRBD1 (6 bases). The germline CDR1 and CDR2 sequences are MDHEN and SYDVKM. Trimming removed 5 bases at V and 6 bases at J, with 17 bases between. This CDR3 spans 14 amino acids. The CDR3 protein is CASSTKSTGTEQYF. CDR3 DNA: TGTGCCAGCAGTACCAAGTCGACAGGCACCGAGCAGTACTTC.

The chain couples TRBV29-1 to TRBJ2-7, with TRBD1 identical over 9 bases. The CDR3 totals 13 residues. Germline loops: CDR1 SQVTM, CDR2 ANQGSEA. The trim removed 7 bases at V and 5 bases at J, leaving 9 bases unmatched. CDR3 amino acids: CSALQGAGNEQYF. CDR3 bases: TGCAGCGCCCTACAGGGGGCTGGGAACGAGCAGTACTTC.

This clone was seen more than once but under ten times. This sequence joins TRBV5-1 and TRBJ2-1; 10 nucleotides line up with TRBD2. V lost 0 bases and J lost 0; bases outside the gene matches: 3. The CDR3 sequence is 17 residues long. Per germline, CDR1 SGHRS and CDR2 YFSETQ. CDR3 coding DNA: TGCGCCAGCAGCTTGGCTGGACTAGCGGACTCCTACAATGAGCAGTTCTTC. It specifies CASSLAGLADSYNEQFF.

This clone came up a few times. The chain uses TRBV5-1 and TRBJ1-1; D unresolved. The CDR3 is 14 residues long. Deletions cut 6 bases from V and 6 bases from J, with 18 bases between. Germline CDR1 SGHRS, CDR2 YFSETQ. Here the CDR3 reads CASNRAGWESEAFF. CDR3 nucleotides: TGCGCCAGCAACCGCGCGGGGTGGGAATCTGAAGCTTTCTTT.

In its sample, this clone was seen a few times. This rearrangement joins TRBV18 to TRBJ1-1, with D possibly matching TRBD1 (6 bases). Germline V gene sequence: CDR1 KGHSH, CDR2 LQKENI. V was clipped by 6 bases and J by 6 bases, with 14 bases between them. This CDR3 contains 13 residues. The CDR3 region is CASSPGGGAEAFF. CDR3 in DNA: TGTGCCAGCTCCCCGGGGGGCGGCGCTGAAGCTTTCTTT.

The chain links TRBV30 to TRBJ1-5; possible D gene TRBD1, 5 bases. CDR3 length: 13 residues. CDR1 and CDR2 (germline): GTSNPN, SVGIG (reference sequence). V lost 2 bases and J lost 4, with 9 bases in between. The CDR3 loop is CAWSRRGNQPQHF. The CDR3 coding sequence is TGTGCCTGGAGTCGTAGGGGAAATCAGCCCCAGCATTTT.

This clone was seen a few times. The rearrangement joins TRBV30 to TRBJ1-5, with TRBD1 matching over 9 bases. J gave up 7 bases and V 3 bases, and 4 bases lay outside the gene matches. The germline V gene has CDR1 GTSNPN and CDR2 SVGIG (reference sequence). This CDR3 spans 13 amino acids. The CDR3 nucleotides read TGTGCCTGGAGGGGACAGGGAACCCAGCCCCAGCATTTT. Translating gives CAWRGQGTQPQHF.

The chain couples TRBV30 to TRBJ1-2; D is undetermined. The ends were cut back, 5 bases at V and 0 bases at J, with 7 bases in the middle. The CDR3 consists of 12 residues. Germline V gene sequence: CDR1 GTSNPN, CDR2 SVGIG (reference sequence). CDR3 sequence: CAWAGANYGYTF. CDR3 nucleotides: TGTGCCTGGGCGGGAGCTAACTATGGCTACACCTTC.

In this sample, this clone turned up a few times. This chain connects TRBV9 to TRBJ2-5; 9 bases match TRBD2. After removal of 0 bases from V and 1 base from J, the junction contained 4 bases not matched to a gene. CDR1 SGDLS and CDR2 YYNGEE come from the germline V gene. The CDR3 length is 16 residues. The CDR3 sequence is CASSVAGGRAQETQYF. The CDR3 DNA reads as TGTGCCAGCAGCGTAGCAGGCGGGAGGGCCCAAGAGACCCAGTACTTC.

Only a few counts were recorded for this clone. CDR3 nucleotides: TGTGCCAGCAGCCCGGTCGGCCTAGCGGGAGCGGTCAATGAGCAGTTCTTC. This sequence encodes CASSPVGLAGAVNEQFF. The chain uses TRBV7-3 and TRBJ2-1, with TRBD2 matching over 10 bases. V shed 5 bases, J shed 6 bases, and the junction held 13 bases outside the gene matches. This CDR3 is 17 amino acids long. Germline V gene lookup returns CDR1 SGHTA and CDR2 FQGTGA.

In this sample, this clone turned up a few times. This chain uses TRBV18 with TRBJ2-3, with 8 nucleotides matching TRBD1. The ends lost 3 bases at V and 1 base at J; junction bases unmatched: 0. This CDR3 has 14 amino acids. Germline CDR1 reads KGHSH; CDR2 reads LQKENI. The CDR3 reads CASSPDRGTDTQYF. The CDR3 DNA reads TGTGCCAGCTCACCGGACAGGGGCACAGATACGCAGTATTTT.

This clone has more than one count but fewer than ten. The genes are TRBV7-2 and TRBJ2-7; 11 nucleotides agree with TRBD2. The ends lost 4 bases at V and 5 bases at J; junction bases unmatched: 7. Per germline, CDR1 SGHTA and CDR2 FQGNSA. The CDR3 consists of 15 residues. Here the CDR3 reads CASSSFTSGSDEQYF. The CDR3 region has the DNA TGTGCCAGCAGCTCCTTCACTAGCGGGAGTGACGAGCAGTACTTC.

This clone has more than one count but fewer than ten. The chain has TRBV19 and TRBJ1-2, with 7 nucleotides matching TRBD1. Unmatched junction bases numbered 6, after V lost 5 bases and J lost 0 bases. Looked up from germline, CDR1 is LNHDA and CDR2 is SQIVND (reference sequence). The CDR3 spans 15 residues. The CDR3: CASSATGASNYGYTF. The CDR3, as DNA: TGTGCCAGTAGTGCAACAGGGGCCTCTAACTATGGCTACACCTTC.

Written as DNA, the CDR3 is TGTGCCAGCAGCCCAAGACAAACCACAGATACGCAGTATTTT. Encoded protein: CASSPRQTTDTQYF. This chain joins TRBV7-9 and TRBJ2-3; D is ambiguous. Germline V gene sequence: CDR1 SEHNR, CDR2 FQNEAQ (reference sequence). The V end lost 5 bases, the J end lost 2 bases, and 11 bases lay between the germline ends. This CDR3 has 14 residues. Full variable domain (missing parts from reference TRBV7-9 and TRBJ2-3): DTGVSQNPRHKITKRGQNVTFRCDPISEHNRLYWYRQTLGQGPEFLTYFQNEAQLEKSRLLSDRFSAERPKGSFSTLEIQRTEQGDSAMYLCASSPRQTTDTQYFGPGTRLTVL.

The chain joins TRBV15 to TRBJ2-5; 9 bases line up with TRBD2. V was pared by 2 bases and J by 1 base, with 2 bases of the junction left unmatched. There are 15 residues in the CDR3. Germline values: CDR1 LNHNV, CDR2 YYDKDF (reference sequence). The CDR3 loop is CATSRSSGIQETQYF. The CDR3 nucleotides read TGTGCCACCAGCAGATCTAGCGGGATCCAAGAGACCCAGTACTTC.

V is TRBV30 and J is TRBJ1-2; perhaps TRBD1 as D (6 bases). Trimming shortened V by 0 bases and J by 2 bases, and 13 bases separated the two germline ends. CDR3 length: 15 residues. Per the germline V gene, CDR1 is GTSNPN and CDR2 is SVGIG (reference sequence). The CDR3 DNA follows: TGTGCCTGGAGTGTGCTTGACAGGCGAAACTATGGCTACACCTTC. Translated: CAWSVLDRRNYGYTF.

The chain employs TRBV30 and TRBJ2-3, with 8 positions matching TRBD2. V gave up 2 bases and J gave up 3 bases; unmatched junction bases: 4. This CDR3 is built from 14 residues. Per germline, CDR1 GTSNPN and CDR2 SVGIG (reference sequence). The DNA of the CDR3 is TGTGCCTGGAGTCCGGGACTAGTTACAGATACGCAGTATTTT. This sequence encodes CAWSPGLVTDTQYF.

The chain combines TRBV19 with TRBJ1-5; perhaps TRBD1 as D (5 bases). Trimming pared 5 bases from V and 6 bases from J, leaving 11 bases between. The germline gives CDR1 LNHDA, CDR2 SQIVND (reference sequence). The CDR3 is 13 residues long. Here the CDR3 DNA reads TGTGCCAGTAGTTCCACGGGGGGTCAGCCCCAGCATTTT. It yields the protein CASSSTGGQPQHF.

The chain recombines TRBV20-1 with TRBJ2-5; no firm D call. Deletions cut 7 bases from V and 2 bases from J, with 5 bases between. The CDR3 runs 10 residues. CDR1 and CDR2 (germline): DFQATT, SNEGSKA (reference sequence). The CDR3 region is CSGGQETQYF. The CDR3 nucleotides read TGCAGTGGAGGACAAGAGACCCAGTACTTC.

This sequence joins TRBV5-1 and TRBJ2-7, with 11 positions matching TRBD2. The CDR3 runs 15 residues. With V trimmed by 2 bases and J by 5 bases, 6 bases remained unmatched. Germline V CDR1 and CDR2: SGHRS, YFSETQ. The CDR3 region is CASSLLAGGPHEQYF. The CDR3 nucleotides read TGCGCCAGCAGCTTATTAGCGGGAGGGCCTCACGAGCAGTACTTC.

Points on this clone: The sample contains more than one DNA sequence encoding this CDR3. The rearrangement uses TRBV6-5 and TRBJ2-1, with 8 nucleotides matching TRBD1. This CDR3 has 15 residues. V trimming: 6 bases; J trimming: 2 bases; junction bases outside the gene matches: 6. The germline CDR1 and CDR2 sequences are MNHEY and SVGAGI. The CDR3 sequence is CASSPDRGAYNEQFF. The CDR3 DNA is TGTGCCAGCAGCCCCGACAGGGGAGCCTACAATGAGCAGTTCTTC.

This clone was found a few times. The J gene is TRBJ2-1, the V gene TRBV29-1; D is undetermined. Germline V gives CDR1 SQVTM, CDR2 ANQGSEA. The CDR3 spans 14 residues. Trimming removed 4 bases at V and 0 bases at J, with 10 bases between. CDR3 protein: CSVVSRFSYNEQFF. The CDR3 DNA is TGCAGCGTTGTTAGCCGGTTCTCCTACAATGAGCAGTTCTTC.

The sample holds a few counts of this clone. This chain uses TRBV14 with TRBJ2-3; D may be TRBD2 (5 bases). The CDR3 sequence is 14 residues long. The germline CDR1 and CDR2 sequences are SGHDN and FVKESK. V lost 4 bases and J 3 bases, leaving 11 bases between the germline ends. CDR3 sequence (DNA): TGTGCCAGCAGCCGCCTCACTAGTACAGATACGCAGTATTTT. Its protein product is CASSRLTSTDTQYF.

V is TRBV29-1 and J is TRBJ2-1; TRBD2 matches 7 bases. The germline V gene encodes CDR1 SQVTM and CDR2 ANQGSEA. Trimming cost V 8 bases and J 7 bases; bases outside gene matches: 5. The length of the CDR3 is 11 residues. The CDR3 DNA sequence: TGCAGCCCCTTCGGGGGGAATGAGCAGTTCTTC. Translation: CSPFGGNEQFF.